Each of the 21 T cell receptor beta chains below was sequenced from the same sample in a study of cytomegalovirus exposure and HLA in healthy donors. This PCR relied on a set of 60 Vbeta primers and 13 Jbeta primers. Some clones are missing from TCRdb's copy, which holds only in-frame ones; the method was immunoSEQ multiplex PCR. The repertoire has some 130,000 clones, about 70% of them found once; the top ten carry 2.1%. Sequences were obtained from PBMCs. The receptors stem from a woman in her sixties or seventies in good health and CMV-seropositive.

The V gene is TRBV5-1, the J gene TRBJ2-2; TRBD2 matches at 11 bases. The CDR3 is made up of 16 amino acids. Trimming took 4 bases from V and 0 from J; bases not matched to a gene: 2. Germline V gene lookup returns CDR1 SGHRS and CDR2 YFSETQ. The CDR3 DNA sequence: TGCGCCAGCAGCCCGACTAGCGGGGCGAACACCGGGGAGCTGTTTTTT. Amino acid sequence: CASSPTSGANTGELFF.

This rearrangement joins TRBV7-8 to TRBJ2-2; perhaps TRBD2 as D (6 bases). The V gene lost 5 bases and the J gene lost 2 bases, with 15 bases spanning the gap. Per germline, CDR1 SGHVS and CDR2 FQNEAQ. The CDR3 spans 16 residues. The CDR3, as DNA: TGTGCCAGCAGCCCCCGGGGAGCGGGTAACACCGGGGAGCTGTTTTTT. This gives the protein CASSPRGAGNTGELFF.

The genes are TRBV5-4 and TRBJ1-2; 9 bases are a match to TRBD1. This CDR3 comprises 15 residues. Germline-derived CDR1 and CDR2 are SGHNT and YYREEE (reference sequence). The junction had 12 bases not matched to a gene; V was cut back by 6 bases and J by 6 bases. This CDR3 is CASKPTGGARHGYTF. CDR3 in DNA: TGTGCCAGCAAACCTACAGGGGGCGCGCGTCATGGCTACACCTTC.

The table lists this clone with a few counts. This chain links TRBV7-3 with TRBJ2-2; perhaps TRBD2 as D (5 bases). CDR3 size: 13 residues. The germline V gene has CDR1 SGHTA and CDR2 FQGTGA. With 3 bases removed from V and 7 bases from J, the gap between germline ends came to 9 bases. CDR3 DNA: TGTGCCAGCAGCTTGTGGGCGGGCGGGGAGCTGTTTTTT. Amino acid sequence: CASSLWAGGELFF.

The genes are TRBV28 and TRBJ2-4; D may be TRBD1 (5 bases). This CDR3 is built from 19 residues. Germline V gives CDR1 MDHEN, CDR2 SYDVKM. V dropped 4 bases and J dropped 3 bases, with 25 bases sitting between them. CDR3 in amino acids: CASSSTLGQGWFYKNIQYF. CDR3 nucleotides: TGTGCCAGCAGTTCAACTCTGGGGCAAGGGTGGTTTTACAAAAACATTCAGTACTTC. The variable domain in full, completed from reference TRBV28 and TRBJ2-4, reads DVKVTQSSRYLVKRTGEKVFLECVQDMDHENMFWYRQDPGLGLRLIYFSYDVKMKEKGDIPEGYSVSREKKERFSLILESASTNQTSMYLCASSSTLGQGWFYKNIQYFGAGTRLSVL.

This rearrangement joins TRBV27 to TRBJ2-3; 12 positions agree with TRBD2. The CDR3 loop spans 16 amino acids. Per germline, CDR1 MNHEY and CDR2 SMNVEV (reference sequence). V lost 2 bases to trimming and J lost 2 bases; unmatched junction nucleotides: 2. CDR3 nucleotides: TGTGCCAGCAGTTTAGGACTAGCGGGACCCACAGATACGCAGTATTTT. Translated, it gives CASSLGLAGPTDTQYF.

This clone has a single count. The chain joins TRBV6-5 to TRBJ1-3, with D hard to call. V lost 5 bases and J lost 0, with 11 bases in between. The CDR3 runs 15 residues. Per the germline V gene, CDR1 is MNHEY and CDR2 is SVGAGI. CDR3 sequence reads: CASSRYSSSGNTIYF. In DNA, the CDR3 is TGTGCCAGCAGTCGATACAGTTCCTCTGGAAACACCATATATTTT.

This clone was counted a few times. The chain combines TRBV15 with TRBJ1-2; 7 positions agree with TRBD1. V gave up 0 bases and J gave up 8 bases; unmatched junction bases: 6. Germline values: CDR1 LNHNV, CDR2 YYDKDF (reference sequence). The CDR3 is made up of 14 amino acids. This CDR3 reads CATSRDQTGPGYTF. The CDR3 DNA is TGTGCCACCAGCAGAGATCAGACAGGGCCCGGCTACACCTTC.

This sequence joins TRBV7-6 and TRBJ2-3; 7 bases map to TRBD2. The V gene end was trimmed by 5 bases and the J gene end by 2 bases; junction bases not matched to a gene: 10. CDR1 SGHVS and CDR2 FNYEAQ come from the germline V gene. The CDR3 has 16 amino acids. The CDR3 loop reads CASSPRASGNTDTQYF. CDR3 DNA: TGTGCCAGCAGCCCCCGGGCTAGCGGCAACACAGATACGCAGTATTTT.

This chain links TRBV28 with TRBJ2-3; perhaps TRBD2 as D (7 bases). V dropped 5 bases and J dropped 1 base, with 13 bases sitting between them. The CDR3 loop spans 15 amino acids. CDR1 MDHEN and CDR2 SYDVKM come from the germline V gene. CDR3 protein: CASSPGGRGTDTQYF. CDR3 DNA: TGTGCCAGCAGTCCCGGGGGGCGCGGCACAGATACGCAGTATTTT. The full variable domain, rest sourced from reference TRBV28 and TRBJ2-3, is DVKVTQSSRYLVKRTGEKVFLECVQDMDHENMFWYRQDPGLGLRLIYFSYDVKMKEKGDIPEGYSVSREKKERFSLILESASTNQTSMYLCASSPGGRGTDTQYFGPGTRLTVL.

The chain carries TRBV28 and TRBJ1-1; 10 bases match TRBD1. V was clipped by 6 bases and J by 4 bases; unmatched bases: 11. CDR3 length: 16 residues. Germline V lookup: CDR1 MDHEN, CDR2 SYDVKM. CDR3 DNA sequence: TGTGCCAGCAGACAACTTTCGACAGGGGGCGGCACTGAAGCTTTCTTT. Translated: CASRQLSTGGGTEAFF.

The CDR3 is CASSLVLFGTGVDEQFF. CDR3 in DNA: TGCGCCAGCAGCTTGGTTCTTTTCGGGACAGGGGTGGATGAGCAGTTCTTC. V gene TRBV5-1 combines with J gene TRBJ2-1, with 10 bases matching TRBD1. The V gene's germline CDR1 is SGHRS and CDR2 YFSETQ. This CDR3 is 17 amino acids long. Unmatched junction bases numbered 11, after V lost 0 bases and J lost 8 bases.

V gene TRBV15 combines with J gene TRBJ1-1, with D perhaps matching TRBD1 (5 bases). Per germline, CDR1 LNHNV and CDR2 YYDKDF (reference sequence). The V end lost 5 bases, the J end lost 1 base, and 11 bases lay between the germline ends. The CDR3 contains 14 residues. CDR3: CATSPRQRNTEAFF. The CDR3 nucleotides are TGTGCCACCAGCCCTCGACAGCGGAACACTGAAGCTTTCTTT. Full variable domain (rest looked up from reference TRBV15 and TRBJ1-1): DAMVIQNPRYQVTQFGKPVTLSCSQTLNHNVMYWYQQKSSQAPKLLFHYYDKDFNNEADTPDNFQSRRPNTSFCFLDIRSPGLGDTAMYLCATSPRQRNTEAFFGQGTRLTVV.

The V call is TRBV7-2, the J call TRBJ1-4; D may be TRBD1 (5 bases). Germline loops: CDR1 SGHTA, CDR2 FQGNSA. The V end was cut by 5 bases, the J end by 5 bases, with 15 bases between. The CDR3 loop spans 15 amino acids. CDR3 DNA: TGTGCCAGCAGCCGCGAGGGACTGAGAAATGAAAAACTGTTTTTT. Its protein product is CASSREGLRNEKLFF.

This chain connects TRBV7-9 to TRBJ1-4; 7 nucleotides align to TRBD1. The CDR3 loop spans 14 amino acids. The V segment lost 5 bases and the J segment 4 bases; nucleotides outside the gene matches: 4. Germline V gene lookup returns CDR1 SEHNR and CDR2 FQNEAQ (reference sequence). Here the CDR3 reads CASSLRQGNEKLFF. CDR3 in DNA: TGTGCCAGCAGCCTCCGACAGGGTAATGAAAAACTGTTTTTT.

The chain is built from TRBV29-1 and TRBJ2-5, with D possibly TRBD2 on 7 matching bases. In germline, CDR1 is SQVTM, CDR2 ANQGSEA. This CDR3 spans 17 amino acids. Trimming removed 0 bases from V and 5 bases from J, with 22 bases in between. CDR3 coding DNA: TGCAGCGTTGAAGACTGGTCCCGCGTGGGGGGGCGTGAGACCCAGTACTTC. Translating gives CSVEDWSRVGGRETQYF.

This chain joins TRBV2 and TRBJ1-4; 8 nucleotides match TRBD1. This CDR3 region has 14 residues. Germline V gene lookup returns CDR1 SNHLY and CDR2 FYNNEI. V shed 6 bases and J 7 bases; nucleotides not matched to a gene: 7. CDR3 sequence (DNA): TGTGCCAGCAGCCCACAGGGGGAGGGTGAAAAACTGTTTTTT. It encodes CASSPQGEGEKLFF.

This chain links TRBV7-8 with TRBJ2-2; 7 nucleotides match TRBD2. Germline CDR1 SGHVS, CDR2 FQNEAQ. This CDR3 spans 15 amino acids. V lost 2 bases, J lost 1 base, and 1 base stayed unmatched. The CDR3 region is CASSLREGNTGELFF. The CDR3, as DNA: TGTGCCAGCAGCTTAAGGGAGGGGAACACCGGGGAGCTGTTTTTT.

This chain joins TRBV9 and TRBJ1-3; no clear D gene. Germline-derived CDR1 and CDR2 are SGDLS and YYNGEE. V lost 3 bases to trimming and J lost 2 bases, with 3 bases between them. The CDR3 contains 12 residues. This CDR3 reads CASSAAGNTIYF. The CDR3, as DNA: TGTGCCAGCAGCGCCGCTGGAAACACCATATATTTT.

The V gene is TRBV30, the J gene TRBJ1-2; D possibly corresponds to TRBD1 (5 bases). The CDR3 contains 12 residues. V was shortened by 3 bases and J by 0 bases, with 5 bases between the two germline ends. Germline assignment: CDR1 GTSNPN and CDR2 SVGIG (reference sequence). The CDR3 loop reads CAWRTANYGYTF. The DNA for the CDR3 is TGTGCCTGGAGGACAGCTAACTATGGCTACACCTTC.

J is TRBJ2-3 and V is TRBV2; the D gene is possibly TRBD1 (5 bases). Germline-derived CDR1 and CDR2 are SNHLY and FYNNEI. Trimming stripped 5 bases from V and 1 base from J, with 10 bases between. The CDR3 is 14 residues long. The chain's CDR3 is CASSRQSGTDTQYF. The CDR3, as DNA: TGTGCCAGCAGTCGACAGTCGGGCACAGATACGCAGTATTTT. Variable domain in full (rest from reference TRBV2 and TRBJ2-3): EPEVTQTPSHQVTQMGQEVILRCVPISNHLYFYWYRQILGQKVEFLVSFYNNEISEKSEIFDDQFSVERPDGSNFTLKIRSTKLEDSAMYFCASSRQSGTDTQYFGPGTRLTVL.